One T cell receptor beta chain is described in this entry. What it binds is not known. Both 60 Vbeta primers and 13 Jbeta primers went into the PCR. Repertoires were generated with immunoSEQ multiplex PCR, while TCRdb's copy carries only in-frame clones and drops some. The sample gives about 120,000 clones, about 79% of which show up once; approximately 3.1% is in the top ten. These data originate in a study of cytomegalovirus exposure and HLA in healthy donors. The study, taken as a whole, reports: Prior analysis indicated that the majority of TCR beta V segments exhibited productivity approximately 87% or approximately 30% of the time. Within the data, a cluster of highly shared sequence variants was likely a sequencing artifact. Immune exposure data for these donors was limited to CMV serostatus. There were reportedly fewer N-insertions in an Asian-associated ancestry cluster than the roughly 680-donor mean, in a later analysis.

V gave up 4 bases and J gave up 9 bases; unmatched junction bases: 11. Germline V gene sequence: CDR1 SGHRS, CDR2 YFSETQ. This CDR3 contains 16 residues. Material for sequencing was PBMCs. The sequence was collected from a woman aged 18-29 years in good health and CMV-seropositive. The chain employs TRBV5-1 and TRBJ2-1; 12 positions agree with TRBD2. CDR3 DNA: TGCGCCAGCAGCCCACGACTAGCGGGAGCCCCGGGTGAGCAGTTCTTC. Translating gives CASSPRLAGAPGEQFF.